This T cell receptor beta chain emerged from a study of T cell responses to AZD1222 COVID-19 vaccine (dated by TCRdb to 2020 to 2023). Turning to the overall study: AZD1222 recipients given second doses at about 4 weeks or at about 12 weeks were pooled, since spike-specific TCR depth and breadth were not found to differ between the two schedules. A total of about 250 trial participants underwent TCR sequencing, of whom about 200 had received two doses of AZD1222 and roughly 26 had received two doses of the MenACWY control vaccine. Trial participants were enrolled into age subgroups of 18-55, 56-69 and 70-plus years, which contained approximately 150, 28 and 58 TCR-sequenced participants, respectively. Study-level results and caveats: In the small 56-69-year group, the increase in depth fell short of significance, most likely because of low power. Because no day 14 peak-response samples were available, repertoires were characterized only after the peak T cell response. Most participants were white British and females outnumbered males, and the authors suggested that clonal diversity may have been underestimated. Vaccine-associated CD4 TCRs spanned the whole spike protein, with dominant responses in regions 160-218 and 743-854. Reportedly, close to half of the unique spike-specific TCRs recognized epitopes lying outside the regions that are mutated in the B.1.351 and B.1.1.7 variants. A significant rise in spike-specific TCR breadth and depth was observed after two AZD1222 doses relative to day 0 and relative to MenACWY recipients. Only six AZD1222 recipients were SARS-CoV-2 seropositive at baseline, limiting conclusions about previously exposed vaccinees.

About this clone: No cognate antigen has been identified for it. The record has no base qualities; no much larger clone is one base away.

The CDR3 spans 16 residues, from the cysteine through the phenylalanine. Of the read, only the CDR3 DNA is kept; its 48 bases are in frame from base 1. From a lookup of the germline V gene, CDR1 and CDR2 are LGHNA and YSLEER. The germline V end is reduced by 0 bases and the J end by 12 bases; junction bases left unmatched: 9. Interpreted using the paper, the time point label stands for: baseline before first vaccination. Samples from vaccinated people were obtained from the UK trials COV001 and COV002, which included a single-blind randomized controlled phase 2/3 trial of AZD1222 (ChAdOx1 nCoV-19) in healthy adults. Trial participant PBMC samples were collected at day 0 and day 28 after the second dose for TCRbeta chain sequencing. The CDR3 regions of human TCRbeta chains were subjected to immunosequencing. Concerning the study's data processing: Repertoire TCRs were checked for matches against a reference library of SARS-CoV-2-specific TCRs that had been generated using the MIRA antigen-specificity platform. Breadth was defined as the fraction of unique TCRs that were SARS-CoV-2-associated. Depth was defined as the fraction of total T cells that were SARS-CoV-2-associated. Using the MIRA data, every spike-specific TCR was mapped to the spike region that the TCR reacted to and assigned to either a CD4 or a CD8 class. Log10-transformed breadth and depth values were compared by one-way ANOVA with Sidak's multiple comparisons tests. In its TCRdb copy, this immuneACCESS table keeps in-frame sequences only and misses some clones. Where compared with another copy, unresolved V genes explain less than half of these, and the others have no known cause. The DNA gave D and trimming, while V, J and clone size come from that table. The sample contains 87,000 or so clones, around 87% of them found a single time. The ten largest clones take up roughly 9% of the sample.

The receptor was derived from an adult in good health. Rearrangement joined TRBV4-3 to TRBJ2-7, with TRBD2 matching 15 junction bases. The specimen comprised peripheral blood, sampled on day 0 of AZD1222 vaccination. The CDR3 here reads CASSQDWTSGGVATYF. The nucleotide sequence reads TGCGCCAGCAGCCAAGATTGGACTAGCGGGGGGGTCGCTACGTACTTC.